This T cell receptor beta chain is drawn from a study of CD8+ T cells in alopecia areata. The wider study: In an open-label trial, patients got 5 to 10 mg tofacitinib twice daily. General observations from the study: Only one nonresponder was present, which leaves the link between baseline CD8+ expansion and response uncertain. Normal-skin resident alphabeta T cells also appear among scalp sample sequences.

Worth noting for this clone: The antigen is undetermined.

Reverse transcribed after extraction, RNA yielded cDNA as the sequencing template. Using immunoSEQ multiplex PCR, the repertoire was profiled, and TCRdb retains in-frame clones only, with some absent. The profile shows about 140,000 clones, 75% to 85% of them singletons. Treatment specified: oral pan-JAK inhibitor, 5-10 mg twice daily. The investigators collected lesional scalp punch biopsies and peripheral blood from alopecia areata patients. The J segment lost 2 bases and the V segment lost 4 bases, leaving 11 bases of the junction unmatched. The CDR3 has 16 amino acids. The germline V gene encodes CDR1 SGHRS and CDR2 YFSETQ.

The sample consisted of CD8+ T cells sorted from blood, taken at week 4, from a patient treated with tofacitinib. The sequence was obtained from a human donor with alopecia areata. V is TRBV5-1 and J is TRBJ2-5; 7 bases are a match to TRBD2. CDR3 amino acids: CASSKGTTRIQETQYF. The CDR3 DNA sequence: TGCGCCAGCAGCAAGGGGACTACGCGAATACAAGAGACCCAGTACTTC.